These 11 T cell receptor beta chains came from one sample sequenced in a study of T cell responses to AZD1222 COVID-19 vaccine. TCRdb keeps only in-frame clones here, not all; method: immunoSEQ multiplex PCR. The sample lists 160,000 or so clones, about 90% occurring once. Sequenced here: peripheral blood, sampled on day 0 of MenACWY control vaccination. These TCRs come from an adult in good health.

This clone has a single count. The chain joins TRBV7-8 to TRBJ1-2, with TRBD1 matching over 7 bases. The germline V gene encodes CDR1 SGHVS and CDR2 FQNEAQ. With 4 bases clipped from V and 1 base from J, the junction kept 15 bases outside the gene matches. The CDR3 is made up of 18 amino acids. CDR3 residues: CASSSADREWGSNYGYTF. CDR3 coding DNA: TGTGCCAGCAGCTCTGCCGACAGGGAGTGGGGTAGTAACTATGGCTACACCTTC.

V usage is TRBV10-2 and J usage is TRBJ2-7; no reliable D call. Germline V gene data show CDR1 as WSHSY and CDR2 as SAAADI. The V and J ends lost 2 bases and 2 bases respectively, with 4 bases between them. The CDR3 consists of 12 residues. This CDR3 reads CASSESAYEQYF. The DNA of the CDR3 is TGCGCCAGCAGTGAGAGTGCCTACGAGCAGTACTTC.

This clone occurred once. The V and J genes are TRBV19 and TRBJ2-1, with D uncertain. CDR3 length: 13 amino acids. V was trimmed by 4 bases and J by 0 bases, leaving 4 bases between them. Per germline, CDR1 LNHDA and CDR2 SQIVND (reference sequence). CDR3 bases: TGTGCCAGTAGTACTTCCTCCTACAATGAGCAGTTCTTC. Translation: CASSTSSYNEQFF.

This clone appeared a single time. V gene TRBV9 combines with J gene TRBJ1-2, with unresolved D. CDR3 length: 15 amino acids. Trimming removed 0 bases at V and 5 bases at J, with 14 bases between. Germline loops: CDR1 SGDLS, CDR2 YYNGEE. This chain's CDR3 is CASSVVPSAGYGYTF. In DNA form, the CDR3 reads TGTGCCAGCAGCGTAGTTCCCAGTGCAGGATATGGCTACACCTTC.

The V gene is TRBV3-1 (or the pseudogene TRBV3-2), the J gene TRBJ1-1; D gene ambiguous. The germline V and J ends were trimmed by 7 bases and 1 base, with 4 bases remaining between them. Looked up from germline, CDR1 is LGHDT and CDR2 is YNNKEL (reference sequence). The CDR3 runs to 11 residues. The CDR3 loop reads CASKRNTEAFF. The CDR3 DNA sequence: TGTGCCAGCAAAAGGAACACTGAAGCTTTCTTT.

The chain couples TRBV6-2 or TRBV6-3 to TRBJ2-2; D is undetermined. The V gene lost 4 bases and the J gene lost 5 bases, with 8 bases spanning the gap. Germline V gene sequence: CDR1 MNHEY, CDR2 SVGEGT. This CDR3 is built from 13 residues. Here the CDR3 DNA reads TGTGCCAGCAGTTGGGAAGGTACCGGGGAGCTGTTTTTT. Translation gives CASSWEGTGELFF.

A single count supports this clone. CDR3 residues: CASSPWGLAGGGNEQFF. In DNA, the CDR3 is TGTGCCAGCAGCCCCTGGGGACTAGCGGGAGGCGGCAATGAGCAGTTCTTC. The chain is built from TRBV3-1 (or the pseudogene TRBV3-2) and TRBJ2-1; 15 positions match TRBD2. Germline CDR1 is LGHDT and CDR2 is YNNKEL (reference sequence). The ends lost 4 bases at V and 6 bases at J; junction bases unmatched: 7. This CDR3 region has 17 residues.

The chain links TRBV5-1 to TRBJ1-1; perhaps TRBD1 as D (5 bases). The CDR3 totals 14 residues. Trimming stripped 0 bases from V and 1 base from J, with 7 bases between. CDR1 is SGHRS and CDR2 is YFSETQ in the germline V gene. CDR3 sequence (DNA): TGCGCCAGCAGCTTGGTCAGGGAGAACACTGAAGCTTTCTTT. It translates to CASSLVRENTEAFF. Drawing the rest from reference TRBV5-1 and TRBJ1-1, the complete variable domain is KAGVTQTPRYLIKTRGQQVTLSCSPISGHRSVSWYQQTPGQGLQFLFEYFSETQRNKGNFPGRFSGRQFSNSRSEMNVSTLELGDSALYLCASSLVRENTEAFFGQGTRLTVV.

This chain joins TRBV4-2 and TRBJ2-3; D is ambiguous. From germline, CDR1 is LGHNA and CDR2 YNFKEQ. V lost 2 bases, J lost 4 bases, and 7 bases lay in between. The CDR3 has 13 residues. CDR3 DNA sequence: TGTGCCAGCAGCCAAAGGGTAGCAGATACGCAGTATTTT. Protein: CASSQRVADTQYF.

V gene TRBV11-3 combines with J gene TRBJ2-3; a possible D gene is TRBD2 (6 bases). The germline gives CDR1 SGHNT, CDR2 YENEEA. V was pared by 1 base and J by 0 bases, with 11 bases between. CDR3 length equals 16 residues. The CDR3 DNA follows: TGTGCCAGCAGCTTAGGCCCAGCGGGTAGCACAGATACGCAGTATTTT. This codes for CASSLGPAGSTDTQYF.

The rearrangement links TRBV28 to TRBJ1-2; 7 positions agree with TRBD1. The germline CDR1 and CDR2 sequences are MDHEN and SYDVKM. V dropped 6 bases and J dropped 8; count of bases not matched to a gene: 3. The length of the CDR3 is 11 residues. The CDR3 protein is CASRDRVGYTF. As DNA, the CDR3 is TGTGCCAGCAGAGACAGGGTCGGCTACACCTTC.